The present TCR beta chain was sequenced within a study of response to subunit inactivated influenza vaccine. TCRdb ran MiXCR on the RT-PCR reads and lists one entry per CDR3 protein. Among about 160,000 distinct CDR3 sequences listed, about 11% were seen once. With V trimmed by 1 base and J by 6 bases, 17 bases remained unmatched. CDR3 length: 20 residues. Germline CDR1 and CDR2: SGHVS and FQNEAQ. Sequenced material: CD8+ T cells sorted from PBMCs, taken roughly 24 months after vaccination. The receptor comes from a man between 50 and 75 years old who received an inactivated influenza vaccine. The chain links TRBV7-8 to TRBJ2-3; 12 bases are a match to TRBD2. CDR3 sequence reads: CASSLVLGLNLAGGPDTQYF. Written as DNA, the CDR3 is TGTGCCAGCAGCTTAGTCCTGGGGCTTAACCTAGCGGGGGGGCCGGATACGCAGTATTTT.